This TCR beta chain was profiled in a study of blood T cells in healthy people across ages. Study-wide results and caveats: While age rose, TCR beta diversity per million T cells dropped in a roughly linear way.

Next came a second PCR, run for about 7 to 12 cycles, which used a sample-barcoded 5' primer along with a J-beta primer mix. TCRdb used MiXCR to reprocess the 5' RACE reads, holding one entry per CDR3 protein. The data contain some 940,000 distinct CDR3 sequences, almost 30% of them singletons. Per germline, CDR1 KGHSH and CDR2 LQKENI. The ends were cut back, 0 bases at V and 4 bases at J, with 6 bases in the middle. The CDR3 has 13 amino acids. This clonotype has at least ten counts. The antigen is undetermined. This sample also belongs to another study, concerning T cells of mothers and their children. From that study: The yield was over 9.5 million TCR beta CDR3 reads from each mother and about 3.2 million from each child.

The sample taken for sequencing was blood. The TCR was taken from a woman between 35 and 50 years old in good health. The chain employs TRBV18 and TRBJ2-5; no reliable D call. The CDR3 region has the DNA TGTGCCAGCTCACCACCACAGAGAGAGACCCAGTACTTC. Amino acids: CASSPPQRETQYF.